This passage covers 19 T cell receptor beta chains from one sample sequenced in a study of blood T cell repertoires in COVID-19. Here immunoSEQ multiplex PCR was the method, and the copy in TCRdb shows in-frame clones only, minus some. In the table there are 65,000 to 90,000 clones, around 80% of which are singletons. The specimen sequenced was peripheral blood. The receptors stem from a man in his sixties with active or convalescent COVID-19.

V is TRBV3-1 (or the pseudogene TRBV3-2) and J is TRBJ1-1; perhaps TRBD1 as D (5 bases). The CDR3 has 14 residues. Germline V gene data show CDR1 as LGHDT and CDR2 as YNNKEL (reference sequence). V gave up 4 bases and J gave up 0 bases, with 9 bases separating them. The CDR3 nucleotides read TGTGCCAGCAGCCCTCTGGACATGAACACTGAAGCTTTCTTT. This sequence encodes CASSPLDMNTEAFF.

The CDR3: CASSRGSLQGSYQPQHF. The CDR3 DNA sequence: TGTGCCAGCAGCCGAGGGTCACTTCAGGGATCGTATCAGCCCCAGCATTTT. V and J are TRBV7-8 and TRBJ1-5, with D possibly matching TRBD1 (5 bases). Deletions cut 5 bases from V and 5 bases from J, with 22 bases between. Germline-derived CDR1 and CDR2 are SGHVS and FQNEAQ. The CDR3 extends over 17 amino acids.

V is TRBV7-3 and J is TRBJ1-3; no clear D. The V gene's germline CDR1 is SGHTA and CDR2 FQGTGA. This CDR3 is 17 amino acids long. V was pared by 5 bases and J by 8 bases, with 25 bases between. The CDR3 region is CASSPSLSRWLGDTIYF. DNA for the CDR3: TGTGCCAGCAGCCCATCCCTTTCCCGTTGGTTGGGAGACACCATATATTTT.

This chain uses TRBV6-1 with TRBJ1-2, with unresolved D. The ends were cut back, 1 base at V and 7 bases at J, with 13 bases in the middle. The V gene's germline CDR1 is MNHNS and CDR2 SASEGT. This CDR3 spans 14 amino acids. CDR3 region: CASSEGLARGGYTF. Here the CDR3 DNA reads TGTGCCAGCAGTGAAGGTTTGGCCCGCGGTGGCTACACCTTC.

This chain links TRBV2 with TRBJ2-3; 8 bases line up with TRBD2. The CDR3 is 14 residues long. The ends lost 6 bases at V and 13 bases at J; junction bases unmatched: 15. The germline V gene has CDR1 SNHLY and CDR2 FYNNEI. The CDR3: CASSQNSGGLSKYF. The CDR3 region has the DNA TGTGCCAGCAGCCAGAATTCGGGGGGGCTGTCGAAGTATTTT.

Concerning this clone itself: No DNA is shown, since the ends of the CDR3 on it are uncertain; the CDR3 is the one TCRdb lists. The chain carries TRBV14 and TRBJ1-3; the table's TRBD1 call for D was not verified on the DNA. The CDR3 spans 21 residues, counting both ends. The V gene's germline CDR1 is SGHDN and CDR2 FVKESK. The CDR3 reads CASSQDFGAGTGIFSGNTIYF.

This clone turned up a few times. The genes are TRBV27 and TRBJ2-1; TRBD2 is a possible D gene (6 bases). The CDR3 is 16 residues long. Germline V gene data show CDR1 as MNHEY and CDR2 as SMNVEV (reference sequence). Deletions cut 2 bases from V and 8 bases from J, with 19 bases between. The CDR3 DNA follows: TGTGCCAGCAGTTTAGCGTTGGTGGGTTGGGGGGATGAGCAGTTCTTC. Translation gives CASSLALVGWGDEQFF.

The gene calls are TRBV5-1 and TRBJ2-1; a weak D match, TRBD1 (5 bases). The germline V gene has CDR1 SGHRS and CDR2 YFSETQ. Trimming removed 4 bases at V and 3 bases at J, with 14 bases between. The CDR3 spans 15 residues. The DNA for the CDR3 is TGCGCCAGCAGCGCCATACCCGACAGCTACAATGAGCAGTTCTTC. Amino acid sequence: CASSAIPDSYNEQFF.

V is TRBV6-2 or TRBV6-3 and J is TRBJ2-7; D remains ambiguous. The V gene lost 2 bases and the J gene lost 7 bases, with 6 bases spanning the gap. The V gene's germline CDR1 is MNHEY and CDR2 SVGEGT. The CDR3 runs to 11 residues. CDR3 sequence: CASSYGPEQYF. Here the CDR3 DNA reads TGTGCCAGCAGTTACGGGCCAGAGCAGTACTTC.

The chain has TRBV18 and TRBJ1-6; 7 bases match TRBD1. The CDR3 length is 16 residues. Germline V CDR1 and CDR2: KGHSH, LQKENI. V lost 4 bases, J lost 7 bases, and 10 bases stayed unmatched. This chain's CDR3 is CASSLYEGARNSPLHF. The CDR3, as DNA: TGTGCCAGCTCACTCTATGAGGGGGCGCGGAATTCACCCCTCCACTTT. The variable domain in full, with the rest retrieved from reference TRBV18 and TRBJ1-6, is NAGVMQNPRHLVRRRGQEARLRCSPMKGHSHVYWYRQLPEEGLKFMVYLQKENIIDESGMPKERFSAEFPKEGPSILRIQQVVRGDSAAYFCASSLYEGARNSPLHFGNGTRLTVT.

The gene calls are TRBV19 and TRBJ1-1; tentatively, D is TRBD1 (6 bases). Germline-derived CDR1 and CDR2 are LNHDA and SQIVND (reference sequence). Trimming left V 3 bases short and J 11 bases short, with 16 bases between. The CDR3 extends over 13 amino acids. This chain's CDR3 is CASSITGIKGAFF. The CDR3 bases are TGTGCCAGTAGTATTACAGGGATAAAAGGCGCTTTCTTT.

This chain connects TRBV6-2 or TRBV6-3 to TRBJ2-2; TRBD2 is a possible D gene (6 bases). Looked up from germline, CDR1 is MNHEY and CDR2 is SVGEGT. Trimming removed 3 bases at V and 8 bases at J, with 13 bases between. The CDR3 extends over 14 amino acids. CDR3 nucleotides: TGTGCCAGCAGTTATCGGCGGGGAGCGGGGGAGCTGTTTTTT. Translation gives CASSYRRGAGELFF.

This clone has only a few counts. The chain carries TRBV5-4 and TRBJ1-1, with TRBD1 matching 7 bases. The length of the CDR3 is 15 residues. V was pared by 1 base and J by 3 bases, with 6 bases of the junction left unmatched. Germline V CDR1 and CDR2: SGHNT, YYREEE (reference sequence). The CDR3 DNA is TGTGCCAGCAGCTTGATGGGGGGACAGTACACTGAAGCTTTCTTT. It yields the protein CASSLMGGQYTEAFF.

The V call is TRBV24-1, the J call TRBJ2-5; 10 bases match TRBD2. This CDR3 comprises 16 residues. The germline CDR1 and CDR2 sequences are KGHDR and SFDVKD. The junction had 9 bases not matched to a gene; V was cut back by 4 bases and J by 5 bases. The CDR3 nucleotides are TGTGCCACCAGTGAAGGGTCGGGACTAGCGATCGAGACCCAGTACTTC. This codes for CATSEGSGLAIETQYF.

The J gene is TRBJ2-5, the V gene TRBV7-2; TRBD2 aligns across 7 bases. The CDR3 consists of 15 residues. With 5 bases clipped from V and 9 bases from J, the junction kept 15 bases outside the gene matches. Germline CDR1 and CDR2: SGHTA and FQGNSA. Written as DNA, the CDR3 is TGTGCCAGCAGCCCGAGCGGGCGCTGGGGGAGGGCCCAGTACTTC. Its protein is CASSPSGRWGRAQYF. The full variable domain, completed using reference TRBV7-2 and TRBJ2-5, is GAGVSQSPSNKVTEKGKDVELRCDPISGHTALYWYRQSLGQGLEFLIYFQGNSAPDKSGLPSDRFSAERTGGSVSTLTIQRTQQEDSAVYLCASSPSGRWGRAQYFGPGTRLLVL.

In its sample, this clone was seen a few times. DNA of the CDR3: TGTGCCAGCAGTAGCGGGGGGGTGGCAGATACGCAGTATTTT. Translation: CASSSGGVADTQYF. This chain uses TRBV2 with TRBJ2-3, with 10 bases that match TRBD2. After removal of 5 bases from V and 4 bases from J, the junction contained 3 bases not matched to a gene. CDR1 is SNHLY and CDR2 is FYNNEI in the germline V gene. The CDR3 loop spans 14 amino acids.

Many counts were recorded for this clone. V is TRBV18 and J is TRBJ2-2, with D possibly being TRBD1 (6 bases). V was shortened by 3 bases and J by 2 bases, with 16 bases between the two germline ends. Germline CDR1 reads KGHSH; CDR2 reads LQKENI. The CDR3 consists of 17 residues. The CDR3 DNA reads TGTGCCAGCTCACCCAGGGGCCCAGCAATTAACACCGGGGAGCTGTTTTTT. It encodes CASSPRGPAINTGELFF.

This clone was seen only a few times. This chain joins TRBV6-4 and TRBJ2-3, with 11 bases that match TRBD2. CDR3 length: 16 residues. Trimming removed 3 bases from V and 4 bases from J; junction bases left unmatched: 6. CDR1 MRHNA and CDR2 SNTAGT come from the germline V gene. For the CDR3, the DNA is TGTGCCAGCAGTGAATTAGCGGGGGGGCCCTCAGATACGCAGTATTTT. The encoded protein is CASSELAGGPSDTQYF.

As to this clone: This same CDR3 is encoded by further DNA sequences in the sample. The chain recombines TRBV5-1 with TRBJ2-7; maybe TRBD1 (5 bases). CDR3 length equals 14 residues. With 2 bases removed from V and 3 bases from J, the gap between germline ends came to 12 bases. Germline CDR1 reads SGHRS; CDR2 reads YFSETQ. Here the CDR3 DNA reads TGCGCCAGCAGCTTACTTACAGACAGCTACGAGCAGTACTTC. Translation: CASSLLTDSYEQYF. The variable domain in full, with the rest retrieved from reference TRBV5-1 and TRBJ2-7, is KAGVTQTPRYLIKTRGQQVTLSCSPISGHRSVSWYQQTPGQGLQFLFEYFSETQRNKGNFPGRFSGRQFSNSRSEMNVSTLELGDSALYLCASSLLTDSYEQYFGPGTRLTVT.